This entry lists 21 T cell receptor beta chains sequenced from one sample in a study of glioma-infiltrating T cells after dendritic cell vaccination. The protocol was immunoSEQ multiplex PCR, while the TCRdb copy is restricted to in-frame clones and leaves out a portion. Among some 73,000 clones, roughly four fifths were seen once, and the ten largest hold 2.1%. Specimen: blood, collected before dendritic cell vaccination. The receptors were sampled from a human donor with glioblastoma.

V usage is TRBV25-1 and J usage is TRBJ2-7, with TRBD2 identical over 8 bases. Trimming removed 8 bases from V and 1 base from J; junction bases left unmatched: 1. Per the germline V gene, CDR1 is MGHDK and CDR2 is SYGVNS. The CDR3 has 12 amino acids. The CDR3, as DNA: TGTGCCAGCCGGGGGGGGTCCTACGAGCAGTACTTC. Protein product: CASRGGSYEQYF.

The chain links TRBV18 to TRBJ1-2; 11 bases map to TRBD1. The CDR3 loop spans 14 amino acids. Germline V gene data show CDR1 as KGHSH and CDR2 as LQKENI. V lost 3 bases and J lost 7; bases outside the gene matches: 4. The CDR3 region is CASSPGQGAFGYTF. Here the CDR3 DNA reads TGTGCCAGCTCACCCGGACAGGGGGCTTTTGGCTACACCTTC. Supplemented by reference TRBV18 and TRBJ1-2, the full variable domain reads NAGVMQNPRHLVRRRGQEARLRCSPMKGHSHVYWYRQLPEEGLKFMVYLQKENIIDESGMPKERFSAEFPKEGPSILRIQQVVRGDSAAYFCASSPGQGAFGYTFGSGTRLTVV.

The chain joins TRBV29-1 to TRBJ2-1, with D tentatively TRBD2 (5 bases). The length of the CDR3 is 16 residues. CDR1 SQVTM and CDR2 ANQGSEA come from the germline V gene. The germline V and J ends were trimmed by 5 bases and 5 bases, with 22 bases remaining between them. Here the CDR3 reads CSVCPVHGPTNNEQFF. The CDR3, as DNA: TGCAGCGTTTGCCCCGTCCACGGGCCGACTAACAATGAGCAGTTCTTC.

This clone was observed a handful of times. CDR3 protein: CASSLQGKTNTGELFF. CDR3 nucleotide sequence: TGTGCCAGCAGCTTACAGGGGAAAACGAACACCGGGGAGCTGTTTTTT. The gene calls are TRBV5-6 and TRBJ2-2; 7 nucleotides agree with TRBD1. This CDR3 comprises 16 residues. With 2 bases clipped from V and 0 bases from J, the junction kept 4 bases outside the gene matches. Germline V gives CDR1 SGHDT, CDR2 YYEEEE.

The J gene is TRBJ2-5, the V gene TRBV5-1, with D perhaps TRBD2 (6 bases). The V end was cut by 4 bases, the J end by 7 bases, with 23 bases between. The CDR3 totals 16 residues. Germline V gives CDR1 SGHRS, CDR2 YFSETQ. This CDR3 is CASSLSGGDPKMTQYF. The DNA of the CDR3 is TGCGCCAGCAGCCTCTCAGGAGGGGATCCTAAGATGACCCAGTACTTC.

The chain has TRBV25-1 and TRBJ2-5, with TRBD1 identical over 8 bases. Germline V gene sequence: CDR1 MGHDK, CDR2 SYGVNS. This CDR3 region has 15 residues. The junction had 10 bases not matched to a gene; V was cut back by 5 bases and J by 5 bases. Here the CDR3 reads CASSPIGQGLETQYF. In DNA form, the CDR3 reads TGTGCCAGCAGTCCCATCGGACAGGGACTCGAGACCCAGTACTTC.

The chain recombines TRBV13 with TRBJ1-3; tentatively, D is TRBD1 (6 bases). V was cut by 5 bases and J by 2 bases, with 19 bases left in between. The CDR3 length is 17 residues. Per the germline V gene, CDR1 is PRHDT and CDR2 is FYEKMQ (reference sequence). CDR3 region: CASSHTGSRFPGNTIYF. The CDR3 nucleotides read TGTGCCAGCAGCCACACAGGGAGTCGATTTCCTGGAAACACCATATATTTT.

Here the CDR3 reads CASSSGLAGVSVDEQFF. The CDR3 DNA sequence: TGTGCCAGCAGCTCAGGACTAGCGGGAGTTTCTGTAGATGAGCAGTTCTTC. This rearrangement joins TRBV5-4 to TRBJ2-1; 13 bases line up with TRBD2. Germline V gene lookup returns CDR1 SGHNT and CDR2 YYREEE (reference sequence). The CDR3 consists of 17 residues. V lost 3 bases, J lost 8 bases, and 11 bases stayed unmatched.

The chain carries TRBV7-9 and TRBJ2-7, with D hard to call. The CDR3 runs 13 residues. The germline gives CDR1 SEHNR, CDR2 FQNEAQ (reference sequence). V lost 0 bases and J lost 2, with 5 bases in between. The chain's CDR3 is CASSLAPAYEQYF. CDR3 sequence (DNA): TGTGCCAGCAGCTTAGCCCCAGCCTACGAGCAGTACTTC.

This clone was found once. CDR3 nucleotide sequence: TGCGCCAGCAGCTACAACCCCCCGGGCAGGGGGGCCGTTGCAACTAATGAAAAACTGTTTTTT. Its translation: CASSYNPPGRGAVATNEKLFF. The V call is TRBV5-1, the J call TRBJ1-4; 7 nucleotides agree with TRBD1. Germline CDR1 SGHRS, CDR2 YFSETQ. The CDR3 is 21 residues long. V shed 3 bases and J 0 bases; nucleotides not matched to a gene: 20.

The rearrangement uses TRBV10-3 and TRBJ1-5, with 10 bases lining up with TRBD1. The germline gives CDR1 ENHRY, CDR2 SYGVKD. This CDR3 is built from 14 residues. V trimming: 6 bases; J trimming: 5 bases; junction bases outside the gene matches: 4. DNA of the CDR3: TGTGCCATCAGCCCAGGACAGGGGGATCAGCCCCAGCATTTT. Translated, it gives CAISPGQGDQPQHF.

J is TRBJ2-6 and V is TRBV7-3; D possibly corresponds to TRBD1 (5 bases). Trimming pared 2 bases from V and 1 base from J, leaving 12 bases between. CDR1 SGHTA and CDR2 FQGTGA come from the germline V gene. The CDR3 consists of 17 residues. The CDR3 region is CASSLAGYYSGANVLTF. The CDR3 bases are TGTGCCAGCAGCTTAGCAGGGTACTATTCTGGGGCCAACGTCCTGACTTTC.

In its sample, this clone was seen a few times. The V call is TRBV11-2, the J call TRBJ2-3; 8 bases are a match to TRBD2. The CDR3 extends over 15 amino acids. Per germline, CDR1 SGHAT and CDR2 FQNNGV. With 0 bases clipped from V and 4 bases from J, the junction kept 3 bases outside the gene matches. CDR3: CASSLEGSGADTQYF. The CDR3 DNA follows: TGTGCCAGCAGCTTAGAAGGTAGCGGGGCAGATACGCAGTATTTT.

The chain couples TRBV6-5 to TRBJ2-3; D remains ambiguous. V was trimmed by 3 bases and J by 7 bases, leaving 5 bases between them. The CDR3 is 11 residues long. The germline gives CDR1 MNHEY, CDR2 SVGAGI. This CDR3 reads CASSYGYTQYF. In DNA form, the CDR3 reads TGTGCCAGCAGTTATGGCTATACGCAGTATTTT.

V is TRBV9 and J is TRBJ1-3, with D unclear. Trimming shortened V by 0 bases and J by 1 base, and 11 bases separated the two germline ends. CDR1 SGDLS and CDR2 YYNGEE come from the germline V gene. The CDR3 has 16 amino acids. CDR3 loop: CASSVAAVSSGNTIYF. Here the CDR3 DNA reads TGTGCCAGCAGCGTAGCCGCTGTCAGTTCTGGAAACACCATATATTTT.

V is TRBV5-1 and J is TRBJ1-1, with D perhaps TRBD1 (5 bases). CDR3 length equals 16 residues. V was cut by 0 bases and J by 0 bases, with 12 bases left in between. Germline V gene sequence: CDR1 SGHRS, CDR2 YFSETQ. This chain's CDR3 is CASSLGQNTMNTEAFF. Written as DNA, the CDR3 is TGCGCCAGCAGCTTGGGACAGAATACTATGAACACTGAAGCTTTCTTT.

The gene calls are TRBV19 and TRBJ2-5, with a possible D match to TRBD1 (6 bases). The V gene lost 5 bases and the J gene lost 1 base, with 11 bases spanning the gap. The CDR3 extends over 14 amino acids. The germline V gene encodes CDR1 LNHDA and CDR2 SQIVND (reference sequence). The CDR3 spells CASSSRTVQETQYF. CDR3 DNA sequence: TGTGCCAGTAGTTCCCGGACAGTCCAAGAGACCCAGTACTTC.

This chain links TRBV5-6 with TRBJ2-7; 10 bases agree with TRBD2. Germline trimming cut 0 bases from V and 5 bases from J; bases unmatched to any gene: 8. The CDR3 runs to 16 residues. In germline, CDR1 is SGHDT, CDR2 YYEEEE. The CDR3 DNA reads TGTGCCAGCAGCTTGGCAGGAGCGGGAGGGCCCCACGAGCAGTACGTC. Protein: CASSLAGAGGPHEQYV.

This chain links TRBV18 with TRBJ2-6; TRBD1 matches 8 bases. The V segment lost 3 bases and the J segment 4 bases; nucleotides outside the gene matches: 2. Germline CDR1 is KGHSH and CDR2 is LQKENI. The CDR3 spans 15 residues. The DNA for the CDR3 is TGTGCCAGCTCACCCAGGGGGCTCGGGGCCAACGTCCTGACTTTC. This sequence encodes CASSPRGLGANVLTF.

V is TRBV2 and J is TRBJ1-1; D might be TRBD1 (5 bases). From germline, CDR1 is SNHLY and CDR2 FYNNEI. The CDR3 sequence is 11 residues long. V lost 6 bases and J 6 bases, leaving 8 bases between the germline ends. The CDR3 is CASRTAAEAFF. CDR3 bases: TGTGCCAGCAGGACAGCTGCTGAAGCTTTCTTT.

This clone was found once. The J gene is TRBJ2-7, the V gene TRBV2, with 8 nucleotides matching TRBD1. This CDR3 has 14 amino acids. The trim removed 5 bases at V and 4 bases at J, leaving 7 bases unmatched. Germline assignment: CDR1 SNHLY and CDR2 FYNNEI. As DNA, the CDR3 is TGTGCCAGCAGTTTAGACAGGGGAGCTTACGAGCAGTACTTC. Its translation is CASSLDRGAYEQYF.